A selection of T cell receptor beta chains follows, all from one sample in a study of neoadjuvant anti-PD-1 for oral cavity cancer. The repertoire was sequenced with immunoSEQ multiplex PCR; TCRdb's copy has only in-frame clones and lacks some. The sample contains 80,000 to 95,000 clones, about four fifths of which appear only once. The sequencing used PBMCs, collected before nivolumab (anti-PD-1) treatment. These receptors all come from a person aged 35 to 85 with oral cavity squamous cell carcinoma. The conserved cysteine and the conserved F or W are not part of the CDR3 here. The order of the fields is V gene, J gene, CDR3 protein.

V gene: TRBV5-1
J gene: TRBJ2-5
CDR3 protein: ASSLGGVRGQETQY

V gene: TRBV9
J gene: TRBJ2-1
CDR3 protein: ASSVAPGLAGGQNEQF

V gene: TRBV29-1
J gene: TRBJ2-7
CDR3 protein: SVEAPYEQY

V gene: TRBV4-1
J gene: TRBJ1-4
CDR3 protein: ASSLEDTTNEKLF

V gene: TRBV6-1
J gene: TRBJ2-7
CDR3 protein: ATSRSRPGSYEQY

V gene: TRBV6-5
J gene: TRBJ2-1
CDR3 protein: ASSYSWGGRRDEQF

V gene: TRBV6-6
J gene: TRBJ2-3
CDR3 protein: ASRADRSLGTDTQY

V gene: TRBV2
J gene: TRBJ2-1
CDR3 protein: ASLGASGRRNEQF

V gene: TRBV9
J gene: TRBJ1-4
CDR3 protein: ASSVARGGGTGGAGEKLF

V gene: TRBV2
J gene: TRBJ2-7
CDR3 protein: ASRKIESSYEQY

V gene: TRBV7-9
J gene: TRBJ1-1
CDR3 protein: ASSLSRIGAEAF

V gene: TRBV19
J gene: TRBJ2-7
CDR3 protein: ASSPALAVNYEQY

V gene: TRBV27
J gene: TRBJ1-2
CDR3 protein: AMHSYGYT

V gene: TRBV6-5
J gene: TRBJ2-1
CDR3 protein: ASSYSGDSYNEQF

V gene: TRBV28
J gene: TRBJ1-5
CDR3 protein: ASRRDSSNQPQH

V gene: TRBV4-1
J gene: TRBJ1-5
CDR3 protein: ASSHPGNPQH

V gene: TRBV27
J gene: TRBJ1-5
CDR3 protein: ASKGQFNQPQH

V gene: TRBV10-2
J gene: TRBJ1-4
CDR3 protein: ASSELGQISGKLF

V gene: TRBV30
J gene: TRBJ2-1
CDR3 protein: AWSGRDRGFNEQF

V gene: TRBV5-1
J gene: TRBJ1-1
CDR3 protein: ASSRTVAGTEAF

V gene: TRBV5-5
J gene: TRBJ2-7
CDR3 protein: ASSPTSGRAGKY

V gene: TRBV9
J gene: TRBJ2-7
CDR3 protein: ASSVAVTGTSGRAPYEQY

V gene: TRBV2
J gene: TRBJ2-7
CDR3 protein: ASRLTGVYEQY

V gene: TRBV19
J gene: TRBJ1-1
CDR3 protein: ASRYSFGQGGTEAF

V gene: TRBV6-1
J gene: TRBJ1-4
CDR3 protein: ASSEAQIGEKLF

V gene: TRBV10-1
J gene: TRBJ2-1
CDR3 protein: ASSVGGGWTEQF

V gene: TRBV4-1
J gene: TRBJ2-7
CDR3 protein: ASSQRLAGAGEQY

V gene: TRBV6-1
J gene: TRBJ1-1
CDR3 protein: ACRGGQVNTEAF

V gene: TRBV28
J gene: TRBJ1-5
CDR3 protein: ASSSPPGLGNQPQH

V gene: TRBV28
J gene: TRBJ1-5
CDR3 protein: ASSSLDRGHSNQPQH

V gene: TRBV10-3
J gene: TRBJ1-1
CDR3 protein: AISVGRGNTEAF

V gene: TRBV6-5
J gene: TRBJ2-3
CDR3 protein: ASSYSRYTDTQY

V gene: TRBV7-8
J gene: TRBJ1-5
CDR3 protein: ASSLVGRLLNQPQH